Listed below are T cell receptor beta chains from one sample, sequenced in a study of blood T cells in healthy people across ages. One entry per CDR3 protein results from TCRdb running MiXCR on the 5' RACE reads. The table lists 1,300,000 or so distinct CDR3 sequences, approximately 59% of them singletons. The sequenced sample consisted of blood. These TCRs come from a man aged 18 to 29 in good health. CDR3s include the opening cysteine and the closing phenylalanine or tryptophan. The D gene is left open where the match is weak. Size tells how often a clone was seen (once, few, many) or the class of an expanded clone, and some rows leave it out.

J gene,D gene,clone size,CDR3 length,V gene,CDR3 protein,CDR3 DNA
TRBJ1-1,TRBD1,NA,12,TRBV29-1,CSVEATGAEAFF,TGCAGCGTTGAAGCGACAGGGGCTGAAGCTTTCTTT
TRBJ1-5,NA,few,17,TRBV3-1,CASSPSSGQLSNQPQHF,TGTGCCAGCAGCCCTTCCTCAGGACAGCTTAGCAATCAGCCCCAGCATTTT
TRBJ2-1,NA,few,12,TRBV5-1,CASSLVSSEQFF,TGCGCCAGCAGCTTGGTTAGCTCTGAGCAGTTCTTC
TRBJ1-1,NA,NA,13,TRBV27,CASSLQDGTEAFF,TGTGCCAGCAGTTTGCAGGACGGCACTGAAGCTTTCTTT
TRBJ2-5,TRBD1,NA,15,TRBV20-1,CSARSGQGNQETQYF,TGCAGTGCTAGGTCCGGACAGGGAAACCAAGAGACCCAGTACTTC
TRBJ1-5,NA,NA,13,TRBV25-1,CASSDWGDQPQHF,TGTGCCAGCAGTGACTGGGGGGATCAGCCCCAGCATTTT
TRBJ2-7,TRBD1,NA,14,TRBV20-1,CSARRRQGTYEQYF,TGCAGTGCGCGGCGCCGACAGGGGACGTACGAGCAGTACTTC
TRBJ2-7,NA,few,15,TRBV29-1,CSVEDPGSGLYEQYF,TGCAGCGTTGAAGATCCCGGTAGTGGGCTCTACGAGCAGTACTTC
TRBJ2-7,NA,few,11,TRBV11-2,CASNFMGEQYF,TGTGCCAGCAACTTTATGGGCGAGCAGTACTTC
TRBJ2-1,TRBD2,few,15,TRBV5-1,CASSGPGLARNEQFF,TGCGCCAGCAGCGGACCGGGACTAGCGCGCAATGAGCAGTTCTTC
TRBJ1-1,NA,NA,12,TRBV10-3,CAISESLWGAFF,TGTGCCATCAGTGAGTCTTTATGGGGAGCTTTCTTT
TRBJ2-5,NA,NA,13,TRBV7-9,CASRQGGKETQYF,TGTGCCAGCAGACAGGGCGGTAAAGAGACCCAGTACTTC
TRBJ2-5,TRBD2,NA,15,TRBV2,CASLGLAGGHNEQYF,TGTGCCAGCCTCGGTTTAGCGGGAGGCCACAATGAGCAGTACTTC
TRBJ1-2,NA,NA,10,TRBV29-1,CSVLFSGYTF,TGCAGCGTTTTATTTTCGGGCTACACCTTC
TRBJ1-1,NA,NA,13,TRBV5-1,CASRVSVDTEAFF,TGCGCCAGCAGAGTGTCCGTTGACACTGAAGCTTTCTTT
TRBJ2-2,TRBD2,NA,14,TRBV6-6,CASTGTRNTGELFF,TGTGCCAGCACCGGGACTAGGAACACCGGGGAGCTGTTTTTT